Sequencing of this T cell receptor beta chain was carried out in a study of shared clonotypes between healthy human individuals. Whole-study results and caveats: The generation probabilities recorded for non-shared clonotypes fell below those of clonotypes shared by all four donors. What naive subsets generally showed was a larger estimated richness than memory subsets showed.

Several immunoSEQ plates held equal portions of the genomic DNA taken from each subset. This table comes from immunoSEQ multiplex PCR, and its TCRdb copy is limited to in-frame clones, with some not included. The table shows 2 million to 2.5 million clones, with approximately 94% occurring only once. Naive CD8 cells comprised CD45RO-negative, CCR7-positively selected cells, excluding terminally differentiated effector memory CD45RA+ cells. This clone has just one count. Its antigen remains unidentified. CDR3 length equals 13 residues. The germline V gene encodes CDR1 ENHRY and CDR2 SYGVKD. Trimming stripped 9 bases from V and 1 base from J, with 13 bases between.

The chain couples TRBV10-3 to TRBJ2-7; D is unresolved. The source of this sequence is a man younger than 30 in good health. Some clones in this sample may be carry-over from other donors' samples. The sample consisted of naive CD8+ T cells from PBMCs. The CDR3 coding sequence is TGTGCCATTACTCCCGACGGGTCCTACGAGCAGTACTTC. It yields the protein CAITPDGSYEQYF.